This TCR beta chain was recovered during a study of CD8+CD57+ T cells in acquired aplastic anemia. On the study more broadly: Sorted CD4+ and CD8+ cells gave an average of roughly 3.5 ug of DNA. Study-level points and caveats: A set of around 30 CD8+ CDR3 sequences was shared between patients and controls, and these sequences appeared highly expressed in patients. CD8+ Simpson's diversity did not differ significantly between patients and controls.

Researchers used genomic DNA as the template to profile TCR beta VDJ and CDR3. TCRdb analysed the reads with MiXCR anew, one entry per CDR3 protein. The sample yields fewer than 200,000 distinct CDR3 sequences, approximately 48% seen once. All sequencing subjects had displayed CD8+CD57+ cell expansion on flow cytometry. Severe acquired aplastic anemia was present in all patients. This CDR3 has 15 amino acids. The V end was cut by 0 bases, the J end by 8 bases, with 12 bases between. Germline V gives CDR1 KGHDR, CDR2 SFDVKD. About this clonotype itself: As yet, its antigen is unknown.

The chain employs TRBV24-1 and TRBJ2-2; D gene uncertain. The TCR comes from a human donor with aplastic anemia. The specimen was sorted CD4+, CD8+, or CD8+CD57+ T cells (not recorded which) from PBMCs. CDR3 sequence: CATSDLAMDRGELFF. The DNA of the CDR3 is TGTGCCACCAGTGATTTGGCCATGGATCGTGGGGAGCTGTTTTTT.